This T cell receptor beta chain is drawn from a study of T cells in Graves' hyperthyroidism and ophthalmopathy. Overall study findings and caveats: Researchers report that a 13 V-J model separated ophthalmopathy from stable hyperthyroidism.

The V and J ends lost 6 bases and 5 bases respectively, with 10 bases between them. Per germline, CDR1 SNHLY and CDR2 FYNNEI. CDR3 length: 12 residues. This clonotype was counted a few times. Its cognate antigen is unknown. Amplified TCR beta CDR3 regions came from RNA transcripts. A set of HTBI primers served as the primers for a first-round RT-PCR of the TCR CDR3. TCRdb reprocessed the multiplex PCR reads via MiXCR and lists one record per CDR3 protein. The sample has approximately 95,000 distinct CDR3 sequences; roughly 37% are singletons. Investigators excluded patients with uncontrolled infection, other autoimmune disease, pregnancy or lactation.

The sample taken for sequencing was peripheral blood or thyroid tissue (not recorded which). The TCR sequence derives from a woman aged 25 to 39 with Graves' hyperthyroidism. The chain joins TRBV2 to TRBJ1-2, with D perhaps matching TRBD1 (6 bases). CDR3 DNA sequence: TGTGCCAGCAGCAAAGGGGGGTATGGCTACACCTTC. Protein product: CASSKGGYGYTF. The full variable domain, its missing parts supplied by reference TRBV2 and TRBJ1-2, is EPEVTQTPSHQVTQMGQEVILRCVPISNHLYFYWYRQILGQKVEFLVSFYNNEISEKSEIFDDQFSVERPDGSNFTLKIRSTKLEDSAMYFCASSKGGYGYTFGSGTRLTVV.